The rows below give T cell receptor beta chains drawn from one sample of a study of T and B cells in COVID-19 patients. TCRdb analysed the multiplex PCR reads with MiXCR anew, one entry per CDR3 protein. The table lists around 9,000 distinct CDR3 sequences, 31% of them singletons. The sample was blood. These receptor sequences come from a human donor who had recovered from COVID-19. Each CDR3 is given with its conserved first and last residue. The D gene is left open where the match is weak. The size of a clone is reported for some rows only, either as once, few or many, or as a class for expanded clones.

>TRBJ2-3|TRBV15|-|medium-sized
CATSRRQGAASDTQYF
TGTGCCACCAGCAGGCGACAAGGGGCGGCCTCGGATACGCAGTATTTT
>TRBJ2-5|TRBV11-1|TRBD2|-
CASSREGGGVRGF
TGTGCCAGCAGCCGGGAGGGCGGGGGGGTCCGAGGCTTC
>TRBJ1-5|TRBV4-2|-|-
CASSLSLADQPQHF
TGTGCCAGCAGCCTCAGTCTGGCGGATCAGCCCCAGCATTTT
>TRBJ2-2|TRBV5-1|TRBD1|few
CASSLAADRVTGELFF
TGCGCCAGCAGCTTGGCCGCGGACAGGGTAACCGGGGAGCTGTTTTTT
>TRBJ2-7|TRBV18|-|-
CASSDNSYEQYF
TGTGCCAGCTCAGACAATTCCTACGAGCAGTACTTC
>TRBJ2-1|TRBV6-1|-|medium-sized
CASSEEEGAAYNEQFF
TGTGCCAGCAGTGAAGAGGAGGGGGCAGCGTACAATGAGCAGTTCTTC
>TRBJ2-5|TRBV5-5|TRBD2|few
CASSFGTSGGLGGQETQYF
TGTGCCAGCAGCTTTGGGACTAGCGGGGGTTTGGGGGGCCAAGAGACCCAGTACTTC
>TRBJ2-5|TRBV29-1|-|medium-sized
CSVDWGHPSTQYF
TGCAGCGTTGATTGGGGCCATCCCTCGACCCAGTACTTC
>TRBJ2-7|TRBV20-1|-|-
CSARDDGRAYEQYF
TGCAGTGCTAGAGACGACGGAAGGGCCTACGAGCAGTACTTC
>TRBJ1-1|TRBV7-6|-|few
CASSLARGTSMNTEAFF
TGTGCCAGCAGCTTAGCGAGAGGGACAAGTATGAACACTGAAGCTTTCTTT
>TRBJ1-1|TRBV10-3|-|once
CAIRVQRGEAFF
TGTGCCATCAGGGTCCAGCGGGGTGAAGCTTTCTTT
>TRBJ2-1|TRBV19|-|medium-sized
CASSIDDTHSSYNEQFF
TGTGCCAGTAGTATTGACGATACTCACAGCTCCTACAATGAGCAGTTCTTC
>TRBJ2-2|TRBV19|-|medium-sized
CAIASGRPTGELFF
TGTGCCATTGCGTCAGGGAGGCCCACCGGGGAGCTGTTTTTT
>TRBJ2-2|TRBV12-3/TRBV12-4|-|medium-sized
CASSLRQGGTGELFF
TGTGCCAGCAGTTTACGACAGGGAGGCACCGGGGAGCTGTTTTTT
>TRBJ2-3|TRBV7-2|-|-
CASSLDISPPGTQYF
TGTGCCAGCAGCTTAGATATATCCCCTCCAGGTACGCAGTATTTT
>TRBJ2-7|TRBV7-6|TRBD1|few
CASSVGTGVIYEQYF
TGTGCCAGCAGCGTGGGGACAGGGGTTATCTACGAGCAGTACTTC
>TRBJ2-6|TRBV19|-|-
CASSIQGGSQGANVLTF
TGTGCCAGTAGTATACAGGGGGGTTCGCAGGGGGCCAACGTCCTGACTTTC
>TRBJ2-7|TRBV10-3|TRBD2|-
CAIGTGGSYEQYF
TGTGCCATCGGGACGGGGGGGTCCTACGAGCAGTACTTC
>TRBJ2-7|TRBV11-2|TRBD1|-
CASEGAPYEQYF
TGTGCCAGCGAGGGGGCTCCCTACGAGCAGTACTTC
>TRBJ2-7|TRBV20-1|TRBD2|-
CSARDRLAGFWEQYF
TGCAGTGCCAGAGATCGACTAGCGGGGTTTTGGGAGCAGTACTTC
>TRBJ1-2|TRBV19|TRBD1|medium-sized
CASTPDRGGYTF
TGTGCCAGTACCCCTGACAGGGGAGGTTACACCTTC
>TRBJ1-2|TRBV30|TRBD1|-
CAWNKDRLYGYTF
TGTGCCTGGAATAAGGACAGGCTCTATGGCTACACCTTC
>TRBJ1-2|TRBV29-1|-|-
CSVEDRRRSYGYTF
TGCAGCGTTGAGGACAGAAGAAGGTCCTATGGCTACACCTTC
>TRBJ2-1|TRBV5-1|-|-
CASSLGGFSYNEQFF
TGCGCCAGCAGCTTGGGGGGTTTCTCCTACAATGAGCAGTTCTTC
>TRBJ2-5|TRBV5-4|-|medium-sized
CASTPSWGAHGTQYF
TGTGCCAGCACCCCTTCCTGGGGGGCGCACGGGACCCAGTACTTC
>TRBJ1-5|TRBV6-1|-|-
CASILRGRGYGQPQHF
TGTGCCAGCATCCTAAGGGGCAGGGGTTACGGTCAGCCCCAGCATTTT
>TRBJ2-5|TRBV27|TRBD2|few
CASSFFSGGIGETQYF
TGTGCCAGCAGTTTTTTCAGCGGGGGGATAGGAGAGACCCAGTACTTC
>TRBJ2-3|TRBV5-1|-|-
CASRDELGWSTDTQYF
TGCGCCAGCAGGGACGAACTGGGGTGGAGCACAGATACGCAGTATTTT
>TRBJ1-2|TRBV6-2/TRBV6-3|-|few
CASRGWKYYGYTF
TGTGCCAGCAGAGGGTGGAAATACTATGGCTACACCTTC
>TRBJ2-3|TRBV5-1|-|once
CASSLDRGTDTQYF
TGCGCCAGCAGCTTGGATCGGGGAACAGATACGCAGTATTTT
>TRBJ2-2|TRBV15|-|-
CATSRDAGKNGELFF
TGTGCCACCAGCAGAGATGCAGGAAAAAACGGGGAGCTGTTTTTT